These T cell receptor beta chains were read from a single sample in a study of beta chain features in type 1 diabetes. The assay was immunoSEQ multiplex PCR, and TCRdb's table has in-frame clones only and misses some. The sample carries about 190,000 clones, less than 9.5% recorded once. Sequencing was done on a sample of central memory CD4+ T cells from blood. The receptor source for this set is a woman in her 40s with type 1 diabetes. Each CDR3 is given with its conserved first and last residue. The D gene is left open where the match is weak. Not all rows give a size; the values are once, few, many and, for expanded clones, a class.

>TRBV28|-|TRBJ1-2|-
CASSEGHEYGYTF
TGTGCCAGCAGTGAGGGACACGAGTATGGCTACACCTTC
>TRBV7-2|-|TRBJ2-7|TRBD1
CASSPGQGREQYF
TGTGCCAGCAGCCCCGGACAGGGAAGGGAGCAGTACTTC
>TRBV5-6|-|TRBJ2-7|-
CASSFQGYEQYF
TGTGCCAGCAGCTTTCAGGGCTACGAGCAGTACTTC
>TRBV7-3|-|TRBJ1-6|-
CASSLNRADNSPLHF
TGTGCCAGCAGCTTAAACAGGGCGGATAATTCACCCCTCCACTTT
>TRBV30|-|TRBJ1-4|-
CAWSAGDRDEKLFF
TGTGCCTGGAGTGCGGGGGACCGGGATGAAAAACTGTTTTTT
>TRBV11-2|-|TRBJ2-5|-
CASSFGQQETQYF
TGTGCCAGCAGCTTTGGACAGCAAGAGACCCAGTACTTC
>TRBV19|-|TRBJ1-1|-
CASSLAGAATEAFF
TGTGCCAGTAGTTTGGCGGGGGCGGCTACTGAAGCTTTCTTT
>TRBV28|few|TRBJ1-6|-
CASSLEQANSPLHF
TGTGCCAGCAGTTTAGAACAGGCAAATTCACCCCTCCACTTT
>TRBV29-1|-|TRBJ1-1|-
CSVGNMGANTEAFF
TGCAGCGTGGGGAATATGGGGGCGAACACTGAAGCTTTCTTT
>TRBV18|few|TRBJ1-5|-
CASSGVGERQPQHF
TGTGCCAGCTCAGGCGTAGGGGAACGCCAGCCCCAGCATTTT
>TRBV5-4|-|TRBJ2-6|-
CASSQEGGISGANVLTF
TGTGCCAGCAGCCAAGAGGGTGGAATCTCTGGGGCCAACGTCCTGACTTTC
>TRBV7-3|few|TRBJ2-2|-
CASSLRGRELFF
TGTGCCAGCAGCTTAAGAGGGCGGGAGCTGTTTTTT
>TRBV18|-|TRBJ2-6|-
CASSFSVPSGANVLTF
TGTGCCAGCTCATTCTCCGTTCCCTCTGGGGCCAACGTCCTGACTTTC
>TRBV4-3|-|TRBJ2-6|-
CASSRTAGANVLTF
TGCGCCAGCAGCCGGACAGCTGGGGCCAACGTCCTGACTTTC
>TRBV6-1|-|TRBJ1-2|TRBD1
CASMRQGASGYTF
TGTGCCAGCATGCGACAGGGGGCCAGCGGCTACACCTTC
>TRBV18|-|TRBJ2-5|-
CASSPPTVGRETQYF
TGTGCCAGCTCACCACCGACAGTGGGGCGGGAGACCCAGTACTTC
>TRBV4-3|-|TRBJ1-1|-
CASSPDRGTDTEAFF
TGCGCCAGCAGCCCTGACCGGGGAACAGATACTGAAGCTTTCTTT
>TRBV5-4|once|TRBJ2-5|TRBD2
CASSRGRAGETQYF
TGTGCCAGCAGCCGTGGGAGGGCGGGAGAGACCCAGTACTTC
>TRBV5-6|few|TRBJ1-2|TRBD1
CASSFGDRVNYGYTF
TGTGCCAGCAGCTTCGGGGACAGGGTTAACTATGGCTACACCTTC
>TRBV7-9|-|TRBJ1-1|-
CASSLAGGWAFF
TGTGCCAGCAGCTTAGCAGGCGGGTGGGCTTTCTTT
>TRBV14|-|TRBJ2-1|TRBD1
CASSQPPGTGSDNEQFF
TGTGCCAGCAGCCAACCTCCCGGGACAGGGTCCGACAATGAGCAGTTCTTC
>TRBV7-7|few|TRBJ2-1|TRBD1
CASSSRTGVANEQFF
TGTGCTAGCAGTTCCCGGACAGGGGTGGCCAATGAGCAGTTCTTC
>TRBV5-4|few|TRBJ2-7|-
CASTLSLAGPFTSYEQYF
TGTGCCAGCACCCTCTCACTGGCGGGACCATTCACTTCCTACGAGCAGTACTTC
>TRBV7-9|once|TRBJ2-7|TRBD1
CASSNPSGTGTYEQYF
TGTGCCAGCAGCAACCCTTCCGGGACAGGAACGTACGAGCAGTACTTC
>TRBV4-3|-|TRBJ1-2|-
CASTPDVYTGGYTF
TGCGCCAGCACCCCGGACGTCTACACGGGAGGCTACACCTTC
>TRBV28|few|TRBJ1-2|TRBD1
CASSRTGGGYGYTF
TGTGCCAGCAGCAGGACAGGAGGAGGCTATGGCTACACCTTC